This T cell receptor beta chain emerged from a study of T cells expressing NK-cell markers. For the study at large: Sorted CD3+CD56-NKG2C+, CD3+CD56+NKG2C+ and CD3+CD56+NKG2C- T cells supplied the TCR beta repertoires.

TCR beta cDNA was made by 5'RACE template switching with UMIs. TCRdb reanalyzed the 5' RACE reads and collapses them to one entry per CDR3 protein, without DNA. Its listing shows about 460,000 distinct CDR3 sequences. Germline V CDR1 and CDR2: SGHDT, YYEEEE. The CDR3 consists of 18 residues. This sequence joins TRBV5-6 and TRBJ2-4; TCRdb calls TRBD1, which cannot be checked without DNA. This receptor was obtained from a woman in her 50s in good health. Sequences were obtained from blood T cells: a sorted CD56 or NKG2C T cell subset, CD4+ or CD8+ T cells, or bulk PBMC T cells (not recorded which). CDR3: CASSFIGFSPLAKNIQYF. Looking up the rest from reference TRBV5-6 and TRBJ2-4 gives the full variable domain: DAGVTQSPTHLIKTRGQQVTLRCSPKSGHDTVSWYQQALGQGPQFIFQYYEEEERQRGNFPDRFSGHQFPNYSSELNVNALLLGDSALYLCASSFIGFSPLAKNIQYFGAGTRLSVL.